Sequencing of this T cell receptor (beta chain) was carried out in a study of blood T cells in healthy people across ages. General study points: Diversity of TCR beta per million T cells declined in a roughly linear way with age. More naive CD4+ cells and higher diversity were found in long-lived than in aged donors.

V gave up 6 bases and J gave up 4 bases, with 12 bases separating them. Per the germline V gene, CDR1 is SEHNR and CDR2 is FQNEAQ (reference sequence). The CDR3 has 13 amino acids. A second about 7 to 11 cycle PCR used barcoded and J-beta primers. TCRdb called the 5' RACE reads again in MiXCR, with one record for every CDR3 protein. The sample contains 1.8 million or so distinct CDR3 sequences, around 42% of which appear only once. As to this clonotype: What it binds is not known.

The rearrangement joins TRBV7-9 to TRBJ2-5, with a weak D call TRBD1 (6 bases). Sequencing was carried out using blood. This TCR was recovered from a human donor in good health. The CDR3 spells CASRSGRGETQYF. The CDR3 DNA sequence: TGTGCCAGCAGATCGGGCAGGGGAGAGACCCAGTACTTC.